One and the same sample provided the 10 T cell receptor beta chains below, sequenced in a study of radiotherapy plus CTLA-4 blockade in lung cancer. Measured with immunoSEQ multiplex PCR; TCRdb has only the in-frame clones, and not every one. The table lists over 100,000 clones, 70% to 90% of them singletons. Sequences were derived from peripheral blood, sampled from a patient treated with radiotherapy plus ipilimumab. Source of these receptors: a human donor with non-small cell lung cancer that progressed on radiotherapy plus ipilimumab.

The chain employs TRBV2 and TRBJ1-2; D possibly corresponds to TRBD1 (6 bases). Trimming stripped 7 bases from V and 1 base from J, with 13 bases between. The CDR3 has 14 amino acids. Germline values: CDR1 SNHLY, CDR2 FYNNEI. The chain's CDR3 is CASTLRGGNYGYTF. CDR3 coding DNA: TGTGCCAGCACCTTAAGGGGGGGTAACTATGGCTACACCTTC.

The rearrangement links TRBV6-1 to TRBJ2-7, with 7 nucleotides matching TRBD2. CDR1 and CDR2 (germline): MNHNS, SASEGT. With 2 bases clipped from V and 6 bases from J, the junction kept 4 bases outside the gene matches. The CDR3 spans 13 residues. In DNA form, the CDR3 reads TGTGCCAGCAGTGAATGGGGGGGACCCGAGCAGTACTTC. Encoded protein: CASSEWGGPEQYF.

V usage is TRBV5-1 and J usage is TRBJ2-2; TRBD1 matches at 10 bases. There are 19 residues in the CDR3. The ends lost 0 bases at V and 2 bases at J; junction bases unmatched: 10. Looked up from germline, CDR1 is SGHRS and CDR2 is YFSETQ. The CDR3 DNA sequence: TGCGCCAGCAGCTTGGTTCCAGCCGGGACAGGGGACAACACCGGGGAGCTGTTTTTT. It encodes CASSLVPAGTGDNTGELFF.

This sequence joins TRBV25-1 and TRBJ2-1; 7 bases fit TRBD2. Germline V gene sequence: CDR1 MGHDK, CDR2 SYGVNS. This CDR3 region has 14 residues. V was clipped by 1 base and J by 7 bases; unmatched bases: 4. The CDR3 spells CASSELGRANEQFF. CDR3 bases: TGTGCCAGCAGTGAATTGGGGAGGGCGAATGAGCAGTTCTTC.

The rearrangement uses TRBV6-1 and TRBJ2-1, with TRBD2 matching over 9 bases. This CDR3 comprises 15 residues. Germline trimming cut 5 bases from V and 6 bases from J; bases unmatched to any gene: 8. Germline V gene sequence: CDR1 MNHNS, CDR2 SASEGT. The CDR3 here is CASSTLAGVGNEQFF. The CDR3, as DNA: TGTGCCAGCAGTACATTAGCGGGAGTAGGCAATGAGCAGTTCTTC.

The gene calls are TRBV19 and TRBJ1-5; D remains ambiguous. Germline V lookup: CDR1 LNHDA, CDR2 SQIVND (reference sequence). The CDR3 loop spans 17 amino acids. Trimming took 2 bases from V and 7 from J, leaving 21 bases between them. CDR3 sequence reads: CASSITPSTWVRQPQHF. Written as DNA, the CDR3 is TGTGCCAGTAGTATAACTCCCTCAACCTGGGTGCGGCAGCCCCAGCATTTT. The full variable domain, completed using reference TRBV19 and TRBJ1-5, is DGGITQSPKYLFRKEGQNVTLSCEQNLNHDAMYWYRQDPGQGLRLIYYSQIVNDFQKGDIAEGYSVSREKKESFPLTVTSAQKNPTAFYLCASSITPSTWVRQPQHFGDGTRLSIL.

The J gene is TRBJ2-7, the V gene TRBV15; 7 bases are shared with TRBD2. Trimming removed 8 bases from V and 5 bases from J; junction bases left unmatched: 6. Germline V gene data show CDR1 as LNHNV and CDR2 as YYDKDF (reference sequence). The CDR3 contains 12 residues. In DNA, the CDR3 is TGTGCCACCGGGAGGGAGACAGACGAGCAGTACTTC. This encodes CATGRETDEQYF.

J is TRBJ1-4 and V is TRBV11-3, with D perhaps TRBD1 (6 bases). Germline CDR1 is SGHNT and CDR2 is YENEEA. Trimming took 5 bases from V and 4 from J, leaving 23 bases between them. There are 18 residues in the CDR3. Here the CDR3 DNA reads TGTGCCAGCAGCCCCCCGGTAAGGGGGGTTGTTGGTAATGAAAAACTGTTTTTT. Translation: CASSPPVRGVVGNEKLFF.

In this sample, this clone turned up once. V gene TRBV10-2 combines with J gene TRBJ1-2, with 7 bases matching TRBD1. The germline gives CDR1 WSHSY, CDR2 SAAADI. V was clipped by 4 bases and J by 8 bases; unmatched bases: 7. The CDR3 has 13 residues. The CDR3 sequence: CASSADRWSGYTF. In nucleotides, the CDR3 is TGCGCCAGCAGTGCGGACAGGTGGAGCGGCTACACCTTC.

This clone was found once. The chain uses TRBV5-1 and TRBJ2-3, with 10 nucleotides matching TRBD2. Germline CDR1 SGHRS, CDR2 YFSETQ. This CDR3 is built from 15 residues. With 2 bases clipped from V and 3 bases from J, the junction kept 3 bases outside the gene matches. The CDR3 is CASSFLAGVTDTQYF. The CDR3 region has the DNA TGCGCCAGCAGCTTTCTAGCGGGAGTTACAGATACGCAGTATTTT.